This T cell receptor beta chain was sequenced for a study of early T cells in non-severe SARS-CoV-2 infection. Study at large: Sequencing input comprised bulk RNA from unsorted whole blood; chain pairing was not available. Study-level points and caveats: Clonotype matching in VDJdb favored anti-spike CD8 responses and did not capture private and CD4 specificities.

Germline CDR1 SEHNR, CDR2 FQNEAQ (reference sequence). CDR3 size: 14 residues. The V and J ends lost 1 base and 4 bases respectively, with 11 bases between them. This clonotype was detected only a few times. What it recognizes is unknown. The TCR library protocol was used to attach unique molecular identifiers. These identifiers were attached to individual cDNA molecules. TCRdb re-analysed the 5' RACE reads in MiXCR, keeping a single row per CDR3 protein. Found here are about 59,000 distinct CDR3 sequences, around an eighth of them singletons; the top ten hold about 3.1%. The receptor was derived from an adult who was a healthcare worker with PCR-confirmed SARS-CoV-2 infection or an uninfected control (not recorded which). V is TRBV7-9 and J is TRBJ2-7; no clear D. The specimen was whole blood. The CDR3 loop reads CASSLDVKRYEQYF. The CDR3 nucleotides are TGTGCCAGCAGCTTAGATGTGAAACGGTACGAGCAGTACTTC.